This T cell receptor (beta chain) was profiled in a study of cytotoxic CD8 clonotypes in ibrutinib-treated CLL. Looking at the study overall: The cohort had some 10 relapsed/refractory and approximately 15 treatment-naive patients, about 18 IGHV unmutated. Responses comprised about 24 partial and 2 complete; at median around 70 months, approximately 14 remained remitted and about twelve progressed. Response specimens were obtained following a median treatment duration of 12 months, with a range of 6 to 36. Among the samples, the mean was 255,043 productive templates and roughly 96,000 productive rearrangements.

Profiled with immunoSEQ multiplex PCR; TCRdb holds only in-frame clones, not every one. The sample records 110,000 to 150,000 clones, about 78% being singletons. This clone turned up a few times. The CDR3 runs to 15 residues. Trimming removed 2 bases from V and 2 bases from J; junction bases left unmatched: 5. CDR1 is SGHTA and CDR2 is FQGTGA in the germline V gene. The source is a human donor with chronic lymphocytic leukemia. The chain uses TRBV7-3 and TRBJ2-7, with 8 bases matching TRBD1. The specimen was PBMCs, collected after 24 months of ibrutinib treatment. The CDR3 DNA reads as TGTGCCAGCAGCTTATTCCCAGGGGGCCCCTACGAGCAGTACTTC. It encodes CASSLFPGGPYEQYF.